Listed here are 22 T cell receptor beta chains from one sample, sequenced in a study of metastatic and nonmetastatic thyroid tumors. There were no patients who had received any treatment before thyroid surgery. Using MiXCR, TCRdb re-called clones from the PCR reads. The sample shows some 34,000 clones, more than 15% of them seen only once. The source material was blood. The receptors shown here come from a female donor with papillary thyroid cancer or a benign thyroid nodule (not recorded which). Some clones in this sample may be carry-over from other donors' samples.

This clone was seen ten or more times. The V call is TRBV19, the J call TRBJ2-1; 7 bases agree with TRBD1. The junction had 6 bases not matched to a gene; V was cut back by 5 bases and J by 2 bases. Germline V lookup: CDR1 LNHDA, CDR2 SQIVND (reference sequence). This CDR3 comprises 15 residues. The CDR3 DNA reads as TGTGCCAGTAGTGCGACAGGGATCCCCTACAATGAGCAGTTCTTC. This encodes CASSATGIPYNEQFF.

This clone occurred a few times. A much larger clone lies one base from this, so it may be a read error. The chain couples TRBV5-6 to TRBJ2-3; the D call may be TRBD1 or TRBD2 (5 bases each). This CDR3 has 16 residues. Germline V gives CDR1 SGHDT, CDR2 YYEEEE. Trimming removed 4 bases from V and 0 bases from J, with 15 bases in between. The CDR3 DNA follows: TGTGCCAGCAGCCTCCGGTTGGGACCTAGCACAGATACGCAGTATTTT. This encodes CASSLRLGPSTDTQYF.

Ten or more counts support this clone. The V call is TRBV18, the J call TRBJ2-3, with 7 bases that match TRBD1. With 6 bases clipped from V and 2 bases from J, the junction kept 8 bases outside the gene matches. Per the germline V gene, CDR1 is KGHSH and CDR2 is LQKENI. CDR3 length equals 15 residues. The CDR3 region is CASSQQGPITDTQYF. CDR3 bases: TGTGCCAGCTCTCAACAGGGGCCGATCACAGATACGCAGTATTTT.

Relative to its sample, this clone is medium-sized (0.01 to 0.1%). The rearrangement uses TRBV6-1 and TRBJ1-1; 7 bases are shared with TRBD1. CDR1 is MNHNS, CDR2 SASEGT, per germline. This CDR3 is built from 14 residues. The V segment lost 2 bases and the J segment 6 bases; nucleotides outside the gene matches: 6. CDR3 amino acids: CASSEQGQTPEAFF. DNA for the CDR3: TGTGCCAGCAGTGAACAGGGACAGACTCCTGAAGCTTTCTTT.

The V call is TRBV20-1, the J call TRBJ1-4, with D uncertain. The germline gives CDR1 DFQATT, CDR2 SNEGSKA (reference sequence). This CDR3 is 12 amino acids long. Trimming pared 3 bases from V and 4 bases from J, leaving 6 bases between. CDR3 sequence reads: CSARWGNEKLFF. The CDR3 nucleotides are TGCAGTGCTAGGTGGGGTAATGAAAAACTGTTTTTT.

The chain employs TRBV4-1 and TRBJ2-1, with a tentative D call TRBD1 (6 bases). The CDR3 consists of 16 residues. V was trimmed by 0 bases and J by 4 bases, leaving 13 bases between them. Germline values: CDR1 MGHRA, CDR2 YSYEKL. CDR3: CASSQDAQGTYNEQFF. In DNA, the CDR3 is TGCGCCAGCAGCCAAGACGCACAGGGTACTTACAATGAGCAGTTCTTC.

This chain connects TRBV9 to TRBJ2-2; possibly TRBD1 for D (5 bases). V was trimmed by 0 bases and J by 7 bases, leaving 10 bases between them. Germline CDR1 and CDR2: SGDLS and YYNGEE. This CDR3 has 14 amino acids. CDR3 region: CASSVAGWGGELFF. The CDR3 DNA reads as TGTGCCAGCAGCGTAGCAGGGTGGGGCGGGGAGCTGTTTTTT. Together with reference TRBV9 and TRBJ2-2, the CDR3 gives the full variable domain: DSGVTQTPKHLITATGQRVTLRCSPRSGDLSVYWYQQSLDQGLQFLIQYYNGEERAKGNILERFSAQQFPDLHSELNLSSLELGDSALYFCASSVAGWGGELFFGEGSRLTVL.

The count of this clone is one. V is TRBV5-5 and J is TRBJ2-7; 7 positions match TRBD2. CDR1 SGHKS and CDR2 YYEKEE come from the germline V gene (reference sequence). The ends lost 4 bases at V and 4 bases at J; junction bases unmatched: 14. The CDR3 consists of 16 residues. The CDR3, as DNA: TGTGCCAGCAGCCCGTCGCCGGGGCTAGCGGAATACGAGCAGTACTTC. It codes for CASSPSPGLAEYEQYF.

This chain links TRBV7-2 with TRBJ2-2; D ambiguous. The V gene lost 2 bases and the J gene lost 2 bases, with 9 bases spanning the gap. Germline values: CDR1 SGHTA, CDR2 FQGNSA. CDR3 length equals 15 residues. DNA for the CDR3: TGTGCCAGCAGCTTATTATGCGGAAACACCGGGGAGCTGTTTTTT. Translated: CASSLLCGNTGELFF.

This CDR3 is CASSPTSGSYEQYF. Here the CDR3 DNA reads TGTGCCAGCAGCCCGACTAGCGGGTCCTACGAGCAGTACTTC. This chain joins TRBV11-2 and TRBJ2-7; 10 nucleotides match TRBD2. This CDR3 is built from 14 residues. J lost 1 base, V lost 5 bases, and 2 bases had no gene match. The germline gives CDR1 SGHAT, CDR2 FQNNGV.

In regard to this clone: A junction boundary mismatches the germline segment, possibly from a read error. This chain uses TRBV5-4 with TRBJ1-6; 7 bases line up with TRBD1. Germline CDR1 and CDR2: SGHNT and YYREEE (reference sequence). The CDR3 extends over 14 amino acids. CDR3 loop: CASRSTGVNSHLHF. The CDR3 DNA reads as TGTGCCAGCAGATCCACAGGGGTCAATTCACACCTCCACTTT.

This clone turned up a few times. The V gene is TRBV5-6, the J gene TRBJ2-5; no clear D. Trimming took 1 base from V and 8 from J, leaving 9 bases between them. Germline assignment: CDR1 SGHDT and CDR2 YYEEEE. The CDR3 has 12 residues. The CDR3 bases are TGTGCCAGCAGCTTGAGGTCGGATACCCAGTACTTC. Translating it yields CASSLRSDTQYF.

The table lists this clone with many counts. V is TRBV19 and J is TRBJ1-2; D call uncertain. Looked up from germline, CDR1 is LNHDA and CDR2 is SQIVND (reference sequence). This CDR3 is built from 14 residues. V lost 7 bases to trimming and J lost 2 bases, with 14 bases between them. The DNA for the CDR3 is TGTGCCAGTACCCCAAACGTCGGGAACTATGGCTACACCTTC. Translated: CASTPNVGNYGYTF.

V is TRBV7-3 and J is TRBJ1-1, with D possibly TRBD1 on 5 matching bases. Trimming took 2 bases from V and 3 from J, leaving 10 bases between them. The CDR3 totals 14 residues. CDR1 is SGHTA and CDR2 is FQGTGA in the germline V gene. The CDR3 DNA is TGTGCCAGCAGCTTAGCGCCGGGGGACACTGAAGCTTTCTTT. Residues: CASSLAPGDTEAFF.

As concerns this clone: The junction does not match germline at one end; this may be a read error. The V and J genes are TRBV20-1 and TRBJ2-5, with 8 bases aligning to TRBD2. Germline V gene data show CDR1 as DFQATT and CDR2 as SNEGSKA (reference sequence). The CDR3 is 15 amino acids. The CDR3 loop reads CSASVSGSEGETQYF. The DNA for the CDR3 is TGCAGCGCTAGTGTAAGCGGGAGTGAGGGAGAGACCCAGTACTTC.

The sample holds one count of this clone. The rearrangement joins TRBV20-1 to TRBJ2-7; TRBD1 agrees at 7 bases. The CDR3 loop spans 13 amino acids. V shed 7 bases, J shed 0 bases, and the junction held 6 bases outside the gene matches. CDR1 is DFQATT, CDR2 SNEGSKA, per germline (reference sequence). CDR3 nucleotides: TGCAGTGAACGGACAGGTTACTCCTACGAGCAGTACTTC. As protein: CSERTGYSYEQYF.

This clone showed up many times. A read error may explain this, as a much larger clone is one base away. This rearrangement joins TRBV10-3 to TRBJ2-3; D is uncertain. With 8 bases removed from V and 1 base from J, the gap between germline ends came to 4 bases. Germline V CDR1 and CDR2: ENHRY, SYGVKD. This CDR3 region has 11 residues. The CDR3 DNA is TGTGCCATCCATGGCACAGATACGCAGTATTTT. The encoded protein is CAIHGTDTQYF.

This clone was detected ten times or more. The chain carries TRBV20-1 and TRBJ2-7, with 10 bases identical to TRBD1. The CDR3 has 15 amino acids. The germline V gene has CDR1 DFQATT and CDR2 SNEGSKA (reference sequence). V trimming: 1 base; J trimming: 2 bases; junction bases outside the gene matches: 5. The CDR3 region is CSARARTGGAYEQYF. The CDR3 nucleotides read TGCAGTGCTAGAGCTAGGACAGGGGGAGCCTACGAGCAGTACTTC.

Many counts were recorded for this clone. The V call is TRBV9, the J call TRBJ2-1; 7 nucleotides agree with TRBD1. This CDR3 comprises 14 residues. V gave up 0 bases and J gave up 10 bases; unmatched junction bases: 7. Germline values: CDR1 SGDLS, CDR2 YYNGEE. CDR3 region: CASSVDQTGNEQFF. The CDR3 DNA is TGTGCCAGCAGCGTAGACCAGACAGGGAACGAGCAGTTCTTC.

This clone was picked up many times. The chain joins TRBV30 to TRBJ1-1; TRBD1 might be the D (5 bases). V lost 4 bases and J lost 7, with 7 bases in between. The germline gives CDR1 GTSNPN, CDR2 SVGIG (reference sequence). This CDR3 region has 10 residues. The CDR3 DNA sequence: TGTGCCTGGACCGACAGTGAAGCTTTCTTT. It encodes CAWTDSEAFF.

This clone came up many times. J is TRBJ2-4 and V is TRBV20-1; D may be TRBD2 (6 bases). Germline V gene sequence: CDR1 DFQATT, CDR2 SNEGSKA (reference sequence). CDR3 size: 15 residues. Trimming removed 2 bases at V and 0 bases at J, with 11 bases between. CDR3 nucleotide sequence: TGCAGTGCTAGATCGGGGGAAGTAGCCAAAAACATTCAGTACTTC. Amino acids: CSARSGEVAKNIQYF.

This clone has only a few counts. This chain connects TRBV6-2 or TRBV6-3 to TRBJ2-1, with 7 bases lining up with TRBD1. The CDR3 is made up of 16 amino acids. The V gene's germline CDR1 is MNHEY and CDR2 SVGEGT. J was trimmed by 0 bases and V by 3 bases; bases with no gene match: 5. DNA for the CDR3: TGTGCCAGCAGTTATATGGGACAGTACTCCTACAATGAGCAGTTCTTC. Residues: CASSYMGQYSYNEQFF.